Here is one T cell receptor beta chain with its context. The target antigen is unknown. This specimen comes from a study of T cells in Graves' hyperthyroidism and ophthalmopathy. Study summary: Staff took peripheral blood when the initial diagnosis was made, before any treatment began.

General observations from the study: Ophthalmopathy, as predicted by the model, came a median approximately 5.9 months after the prediction.

The CDR3 covers 14 residues. CDR1 is MNHNS, CDR2 SASEGT, per germline. The V end lost 7 bases, the J end lost 2 bases, and 15 bases lay between the germline ends. Template material for amplifying TCR beta CDR3 regions consisted of RNA transcripts. Initially, a first-round RT-PCR of the TCR CDR3 employed the HTBI primer set. TCRdb re-analysed the multiplex PCR reads in MiXCR, keeping a single row per CDR3 protein. The sample records about 380,000 distinct CDR3 sequences, around a sixth being singletons. The cohort's ophthalmopathy patients, a group with duration under 3 months, had a Clinical Activity Score of at least 3 and a NOSPECS grade of at least 4.

Sequencing input: blood. The sequence was collected from a man younger than 30 with Graves' ophthalmopathy. This chain connects TRBV6-1 to TRBJ2-7; D gene ambiguous. CDR3 amino acids: CASKMGSITYEQYF. The CDR3 coding sequence is TGTGCCAGCAAGATGGGTTCCATTACCTACGAGCAGTACTTC.